A single T cell receptor (beta chain) is shown here with its context. The antigen is unknown. Some clones are missing from TCRdb's copy, which holds only in-frame ones; the method was immunoSEQ multiplex PCR. Found here are 100,000 or so clones, roughly 91% of them singletons; the top ten hold approximately 0.7%. The sample comes from a study of OX40 agonist ivuxolimab in advanced cancers. Study at large: Every 2 weeks, patients received ivuxolimab intravenously, dosed at 0.01 to 10 mg/kg. Findings and caveats of the study: CD4+ and CD8+ blood T cells expanded clonally by week 6 at 0.1 to 3.0 mg/kg.

Blood was sampled at baseline, cycle 4 day 1, and cycle 7 day 1. Germline assignment: CDR1 MDHEN and CDR2 SYDVKM. Trimming at V came to 6 bases and at J to 0 bases, leaving 8 bases not matched to a gene. The CDR3 totals 16 residues. The chain carries TRBV28 and TRBJ1-3, with TRBD1 identical over 7 bases. Sequencing was performed on CD4+ or CD8+ T cells sorted from blood, taken in a trial of the OX40 agonist ivuxolimab. The origin of this receptor is an adult with an advanced solid tumor such as melanoma, head and neck, liver or kidney cancer. CDR3 nucleotides: TGTGCCAGCAGCCTCGCCGGGACAGCCTCTGGAAACACCATATATTTT. This translates into CASSLAGTASGNTIYF.